The next 18 T cell receptor beta chains were all read from a single sample in a study of T cells in Graves' hyperthyroidism and ophthalmopathy. It was RNA transcripts that yielded the amplified TCR beta CDR3 regions. The primer set for the first-round RT-PCR of the TCR CDR3 was HTBI. TCRdb analysed the multiplex PCR reads with MiXCR anew, one entry per CDR3 protein. In the table there are around 290,000 distinct CDR3 sequences, approximately 15% of which are singletons. Sequenced material: blood. These receptors were taken from a woman aged 55-70 years with Graves' ophthalmopathy.

The chain has TRBV7-9 and TRBJ1-4; 8 positions match TRBD1. The CDR3 runs to 15 residues. Looked up from germline, CDR1 is SEHNR and CDR2 is FQNEAQ (reference sequence). V shed 5 bases and J 4 bases; nucleotides not matched to a gene: 6. The CDR3 here is CASSQGQGGNEKLFF. Written as DNA, the CDR3 is TGTGCCAGCAGCCAAGGACAGGGTGGTAATGAAAAACTGTTTTTT.

The chain joins TRBV7-8 to TRBJ2-2, with TRBD1 identical over 12 bases. The germline V gene has CDR1 SGHVS and CDR2 FQNEAQ. CDR3 length equals 18 residues. V lost 5 bases, J lost 7 bases, and 14 bases stayed unmatched. This CDR3 reads CASSTEWPGQGAGGELFF. In DNA, the CDR3 is TGTGCCAGCAGCACTGAATGGCCGGGACAGGGGGCTGGCGGGGAGCTGTTTTTT.

This clonotype appeared many times. This chain uses TRBV12-3 or TRBV12-4 with TRBJ2-5; tentatively, D is TRBD1 (6 bases). The ends were cut back, 6 bases at V and 2 bases at J, with 13 bases in the middle. This CDR3 is built from 14 residues. The CDR3 loop reads CASSPLGQQETQYF. In DNA, the CDR3 is TGTGCCAGCAGCCCCCTTGGACAGCAAGAGACCCAGTACTTC.

This clonotype showed up just once. The chain employs TRBV25-1 and TRBJ1-4; D call uncertain. Trimming took off 2 bases at V and 8 bases at J, with 12 bases between the two ends. The CDR3 extends over 14 amino acids. Germline V CDR1 and CDR2: MGHDK, SYGVNS. CDR3 sequence: CASSEARVGEKLFF. DNA of the CDR3: TGTGCCAGCAGTGAAGCGAGGGTCGGAGAAAAACTGTTTTTT.

The V and J genes are TRBV3-1 and TRBJ1-1; D is ambiguous. Trimming cost V 4 bases and J 4 bases, with 13 bases left between them. The CDR3 totals 14 residues. The germline V gene encodes CDR1 LGHDT and CDR2 YNNKEL (reference sequence). The CDR3 bases are TGTGCCAGCAGCCGCCGGGGTGGGGTCACTGAAGCTTTCTTT. Protein sequence: CASSRRGGVTEAFF.

This clonotype was seen many times. The junction shows a germline mismatch at one end, possibly a read error. The chain combines TRBV7-3 with TRBJ2-1; D may correspond to TRBD1 or TRBD2 (5 bases each). CDR1 and CDR2 from the germline V gene are SGHTA and FQGTGA. This CDR3 region has 15 residues. In DNA form, the CDR3 reads TGTGCCAGCAGCTTCGGGACCGGGACCTATAATGAGCAGTTCTTC. Its protein is CASSFGTGTYNEQFF.

At least ten counts were recorded for this clonotype. J is TRBJ1-1 and V is TRBV6-1; D not resolved. CDR3 length: 13 residues. Germline CDR1 MNHNS, CDR2 SASEGT. Trimming removed 4 bases from V and 5 bases from J, with 11 bases in between. The CDR3 reads CASSASAWTEAFF. The CDR3 DNA is TGTGCCAGCAGTGCTTCAGCGTGGACTGAAGCTTTCTTT.

The chain carries TRBV7-2 and TRBJ2-1; possibly TRBD2 for D (5 bases). V lost 3 bases, J lost 9 bases, and 15 bases lay in between. The CDR3 runs 14 residues. Per the germline V gene, CDR1 is SGHTA and CDR2 is FQGNSA. The CDR3 DNA reads as TGTGCCAGCAGCTTTTCCCACAAACGGGGTGAGCAGTTCTTC. Its protein product is CASSFSHKRGEQFF.

This clonotype showed up just a few times. The rearrangement joins TRBV9 to TRBJ2-5; maybe TRBD2 (5 bases). The V gene lost 1 base and the J gene lost 5 bases, with 12 bases spanning the gap. Germline values: CDR1 SGDLS, CDR2 YYNGEE. This CDR3 has 14 residues. CDR3 protein: CASSVSAGEETQYF. The CDR3 DNA reads TGTGCCAGCAGCGTAAGTGCCGGGGAGGAGACCCAGTACTTC. The entire variable domain, with the rest obtained from reference TRBV9 and TRBJ2-5, is as follows: DSGVTQTPKHLITATGQRVTLRCSPRSGDLSVYWYQQSLDQGLQFLIQYYNGEERAKGNILERFSAQQFPDLHSELNLSSLELGDSALYFCASSVSAGEETQYFGPGTRLLVL.

Turning to this clonotype: A much larger clone sits a single nucleotide away, making a read error possible. The chain couples TRBV7-2 to TRBJ2-1; 7 nucleotides agree with TRBD1. Trimming removed 9 bases from V and 5 bases from J; junction bases left unmatched: 13. Germline V CDR1 and CDR2: SGHTA, FQGNSA. CDR3 length: 15 amino acids. DNA of the CDR3: TGTGCCAGTACCCCCCGAACAGGGGCCCACAATGAGCAGTTCTTC. Protein: CASTPRTGAHNEQFF.

Only one count was recorded for this clonotype. A much bigger clone sits one base away, suggesting this may be a read error. V gene TRBV7-2 combines with J gene TRBJ2-1; weak D call: TRBD2 (5 bases). The V end lost 6 bases, the J end lost 12 bases, and 18 bases lay between the germline ends. Germline assignment: CDR1 SGHTA and CDR2 FQGNSA. The CDR3 spans 13 residues. The CDR3 DNA reads as TGTGCCAGCAGTTTGGCCGGGAATCTACGGCAGTTCTTC. Amino acid sequence: CASSLAGNLRQFF.

To note about this clonotype: An end of the junction differs from the germline gene, which may be a read error. The chain employs TRBV7-9 and TRBJ2-5, with D perhaps TRBD2 (5 bases). The CDR3 consists of 13 residues. Germline assignment: CDR1 SEHNR and CDR2 FQNEAQ (reference sequence). The DNA of the CDR3 is TGTGCCAGCAGCTTAGCTCGGAGCGAGCGGTGGAACTTC. The encoded protein is CASSLARSERWNF.

This clonotype was counted a few times. This sequence joins TRBV20-1 and TRBJ2-3; the D is unclear. The length of the CDR3 is 14 residues. Trimming removed 3 bases at V and 4 bases at J, with 14 bases between. The germline V gene has CDR1 DFQATT and CDR2 SNEGSKA (reference sequence). The CDR3 region is CSASLQANSDTQYF. In nucleotides, the CDR3 is TGCAGTGCTAGTCTGCAGGCGAACTCAGATACGCAGTATTTT.

There are many counts of this clonotype. The chain recombines TRBV20-1 with TRBJ2-5; D not resolved. This CDR3 comprises 13 residues. Per germline, CDR1 DFQATT and CDR2 SNEGSKA (reference sequence). With 3 bases removed from V and 6 bases from J, the gap between germline ends came to 14 bases. In DNA, the CDR3 is TGCAGTGCTAGTATTGGTAGTATACAGACCCAGTACTTC. Translating it yields CSASIGSIQTQYF.

The chain is built from TRBV19 and TRBJ1-5, with TRBD1 as a possible D gene (5 bases). Looked up from germline, CDR1 is LNHDA and CDR2 is SQIVND (reference sequence). The V gene lost 5 bases and the J gene lost 4 bases, with 15 bases spanning the gap. The CDR3 spans 15 residues. In nucleotides, the CDR3 is TGTGCCAGTAGTGGTTGGGGCCGTCCGAATCAGCCCCAGCATTTT. The encoded protein is CASSGWGRPNQPQHF. The entire variable domain, with the rest obtained from reference TRBV19 and TRBJ1-5, is as follows: DGGITQSPKYLFRKEGQNVTLSCEQNLNHDAMYWYRQDPGQGLRLIYYSQIVNDFQKGDIAEGYSVSREKKESFPLTVTSAQKNPTAFYLCASSGWGRPNQPQHFGDGTRLSIL.

This clonotype was seen ten or more times. The rearrangement uses TRBV2 and TRBJ1-1; 8 bases map to TRBD1. Germline CDR1 SNHLY, CDR2 FYNNEI. The CDR3 consists of 15 residues. V shed 7 bases and J 1 base; nucleotides not matched to a gene: 8. CDR3 region: CASTVMGQANTEAFF. The CDR3 region has the DNA TGTGCCAGCACTGTAATGGGACAGGCGAACACTGAAGCTTTCTTT. The complete variable domain, with remaining parts taken from reference TRBV2 and TRBJ1-1, reads EPEVTQTPSHQVTQMGQEVILRCVPISNHLYFYWYRQILGQKVEFLVSFYNNEISEKSEIFDDQFSVERPDGSNFTLKIRSTKLEDSAMYFCASTVMGQANTEAFFGQGTRLTVV.

This clonotype occurred many times. V usage is TRBV3-1 and J usage is TRBJ2-7; 11 bases match TRBD2. J lost 4 bases, V lost 2 bases, and 4 bases had no gene match. The CDR3 sequence is 15 residues long. The V gene's germline CDR1 is LGHDT and CDR2 YNNKEL (reference sequence). The CDR3 sequence is CASSQTSGSVYEQYF. The CDR3 DNA follows: TGTGCCAGCAGCCAAACTAGCGGGAGCGTTTACGAGCAGTACTTC.

The table lists this clonotype with many counts. The chain recombines TRBV4-1 with TRBJ2-1, with D perhaps TRBD2 (5 bases). Germline assignment: CDR1 MGHRA and CDR2 YSYEKL. The CDR3 sequence is 14 residues long. V was pared by 3 bases and J by 6 bases, with 12 bases between. The CDR3 DNA sequence: TGCGCCAGCAGCCACCCGGGAAGTTCCAATGAGCAGTTCTTC. Translated, it gives CASSHPGSSNEQFF.